The 8 T cell receptor beta chains listed next were all sequenced from one sample in a study of T-cell reconstitution after alpha-beta-depleted transplantation in children. Molecular barcoding with unique molecular identifiers was used for the TCRbeta library. MiXCR was run by TCRdb on the PCR reads, yielding one entry per CDR3 protein. Counted here are approximately 980,000 distinct CDR3 sequences, about 31% occurring once; the ten biggest clones make up approximately 30%. This specimen consisted of PBMCs, mostly from graft donor cells, obtained 360 days after TCRalphabeta/CD19-depleted stem cell transplant. The receptors derive from a boy under two years old who had a stem cell transplant for SCID, so the T cells may come from the graft donor.

The chain carries TRBV2 and TRBJ1-3, with D maybe TRBD1 (5 bases). CDR1 is SNHLY, CDR2 FYNNEI, per germline. V dropped 5 bases and J dropped 3 bases, with 17 bases sitting between them. This CDR3 comprises 16 residues. The CDR3 loop is CASSPRQLTGGNTIYF. The CDR3 coding sequence is TGTGCCAGCAGTCCGCGACAGTTAACCGGTGGAAACACCATATATTTT.

This clonotype was seen at least ten times. This chain uses TRBV7-9 with TRBJ1-1, with D maybe TRBD1 (6 bases). Germline V CDR1 and CDR2: SEHNR, FQNEAQ (reference sequence). V lost 5 bases to trimming and J lost 1 base, with 14 bases between them. The CDR3 runs to 15 residues. The CDR3 is CASSPGWGANTEAFF. The CDR3 coding sequence is TGTGCCAGCAGCCCCGGATGGGGGGCGAACACTGAAGCTTTCTTT.

The genes are TRBV5-1 and TRBJ2-2; 7 positions match TRBD1. The trim removed 6 bases at V and 3 bases at J, leaving 14 bases unmatched. Germline lookup yields CDR1 SGHRS and CDR2 YFSETQ. This CDR3 is built from 17 residues. Written as DNA, the CDR3 is TGCGCCAGCACCCGGAAACTACAGGGGCGATACACCGGGGAGCTGTTTTTT. Protein sequence: CASTRKLQGRYTGELFF.

This chain uses TRBV18 with TRBJ2-1; 9 bases are shared with TRBD1. There are 14 residues in the CDR3. V lost 3 bases to trimming and J lost 7 bases; unmatched junction nucleotides: 4. Germline CDR1 reads KGHSH; CDR2 reads LQKENI. The CDR3 DNA sequence: TGTGCCAGCTCACCTCTACAGGGGGCGAATGAGCAGTTCTTC. Its protein product is CASSPLQGANEQFF.

The V gene is TRBV5-1, the J gene TRBJ2-5; the match to TRBD2 covers 8 bases. The CDR3 runs 16 residues. V lost 4 bases and J lost 1; bases outside the gene matches: 9. Germline lookup yields CDR1 SGHRS and CDR2 YFSETQ. The CDR3 reads CASSIGTSGLQETQYF. The CDR3 region has the DNA TGCGCCAGCAGCATAGGAACTAGCGGTCTCCAAGAGACCCAGTACTTC.

CDR3 sequence (DNA): TGCGCCAGCAGCCAGGCCCGGTCCTACAATGAGCAGTTCTTC. Translated, it gives CASSQARSYNEQFF. The chain links TRBV5-1 to TRBJ2-1; no definite D call. CDR3 length: 14 residues. V lost 4 bases to trimming and J lost 1 base, with 9 bases between them. Per germline, CDR1 SGHRS and CDR2 YFSETQ.

This chain links TRBV12-3 or TRBV12-4 with TRBJ2-6; a weak D match, TRBD1 (6 bases). The CDR3 covers 18 residues. V was clipped by 1 base and J by 2 bases, with 15 bases between them. In nucleotides, the CDR3 is TGTGCCAGCAGTTTAGAGGGGGTAGTGAAAACTGGGGCCAACGTCCTGACTTTC. The encoded protein is CASSLEGVVKTGANVLTF.

The V and J genes are TRBV29-1 and TRBJ2-5; D unresolved. V shed 4 bases and J shed 7 bases, with 7 bases lying between them. Germline values: CDR1 SQVTM, CDR2 ANQGSEA. The CDR3 has 10 amino acids. This chain's CDR3 is CSVGEATQYF. Here the CDR3 DNA reads TGCAGCGTTGGAGAAGCGACCCAGTACTTC.